Listed here are 6 T cell receptor beta chains from one sample, sequenced in a study of molecular identifiers for immune sequencing clone quantification. TCRdb reanalysed the PCR reads using MiXCR and keeps one entry per CDR3 protein. The sample has 460,000 or so distinct CDR3 sequences, roughly 23% seen once; the top ten hold 0.84%. The source material was naive CD8+ T cells from blood, with Jurkat cell RNA spiked in. Subset of the sample: FACS-sorted CD8+CD4-CCR7+CD45RA+ naive T cells. The receptors here all came from a human donor in good health. Some libraries in this study had Jurkat cell RNA spiked in.

Concerning this clonotype itself: This may arise from a read error, as a much more abundant clone is one base away. This sequence joins TRBV29-1 and TRBJ2-7, with 12 bases lining up with TRBD1. The J segment lost 6 bases and the V segment lost 3 bases, leaving 12 bases of the junction unmatched. CDR3 length: 16 residues. From germline, CDR1 is SQVTM and CDR2 ANQGSEA. This CDR3 reads CSVDPTGTGGICEQYF. CDR3 sequence (DNA): TGCAGCGTTGACCCAACCGGGACAGGGGGCATCTGCGAGCAGTACTTC.

This clonotype was seen a few times. The chain combines TRBV5-1 with TRBJ2-5, with D possibly being TRBD2 (6 bases). CDR1 and CDR2 (germline): SGHRS, YFSETQ. V was pared by 4 bases and J by 7 bases, with 14 bases between. CDR3 length equals 13 residues. In DNA, the CDR3 is TGCGCCAGCAGCAGGGACTTTAGGGGGACCCAGTACTTC. Amino acid sequence: CASSRDFRGTQYF.

In its sample, this clonotype was seen many times. The V and J genes are TRBV5-1 and TRBJ2-3, with 11 bases aligning to TRBD2. Unmatched junction bases numbered 8, after V lost 0 bases and J lost 2 bases. CDR3 size: 18 residues. Germline values: CDR1 SGHRS, CDR2 YFSETQ. The CDR3 sequence is CASSLEVSGGAPTDTQYF. CDR3 in DNA: TGCGCCAGCAGCTTGGAGGTTAGCGGGGGGGCCCCCACAGATACGCAGTATTTT.

The table lists this clonotype with a few counts. The chain carries TRBV27 and TRBJ1-5, with no clear D. Germline V gene sequence: CDR1 MNHEY, CDR2 SMNVEV (reference sequence). The CDR3 is 14 amino acids. V was cut by 1 base and J by 3 bases, with 7 bases left in between. As DNA, the CDR3 is TGTGCCAGCAGTTTATTAGGGAACAATCAGCCCCAGCATTTT. Translation: CASSLLGNNQPQHF.

J is TRBJ1-6 and V is TRBV20-1; maybe TRBD1 (5 bases). CDR3 length: 15 amino acids. Trimming cost V 2 bases and J 6 bases, with 14 bases left between them. Germline lookup yields CDR1 DFQATT and CDR2 SNEGSKA (reference sequence). The DNA for the CDR3 is TGCAGTGCTAGACTCCAAGCCCAGGGTAATTCACCCCTCCACTTT. This codes for CSARLQAQGNSPLHF.

The CDR3 here is CASSVGLAGGRTGELFF. CDR3 sequence (DNA): TGTGCCAGCAGCGTGGGACTAGCGGGGGGGAGAACCGGGGAGCTGTTTTTT. The gene calls are TRBV11-2 and TRBJ2-2; 16 bases are shared with TRBD2. The CDR3 sequence is 17 residues long. Looked up from germline, CDR1 is SGHAT and CDR2 is FQNNGV. V shed 5 bases and J 5 bases; nucleotides not matched to a gene: 5.